This T cell receptor (beta chain) originates from a study of T-cell reconstitution after alpha-beta-depleted transplantation in children. It was with unique molecular identifiers that the TCRbeta library was prepared. MiXCR, applied by TCRdb to the PCR reads, yields one record per CDR3 protein. Among roughly 300,000 distinct CDR3 sequences listed, 9.9% were seen once. The ends were cut back, 2 bases at V and 4 bases at J, with 9 bases in the middle. Germline CDR1 reads SGHKS; CDR2 reads YYEKEE (reference sequence). The CDR3 runs 13 residues. This clonotype has a handful of counts. The sequenced sample was PBMCs from the stem cell graft donor, obtained from the stem cell graft. This chain joins TRBV5-5 and TRBJ1-1; possibly TRBD1 for D (6 bases). The sequence derives from a human donor who donated a stem cell graft to a child with SCID. The CDR3 region has the DNA TGTGCCAGCAGCTTTACAGGGTCCACTGAAGCTTTCTTT. Protein sequence: CASSFTGSTEAFF.